This T cell receptor beta chain originates from a study of shared clonotypes between healthy human individuals. V lost 5 bases, J lost 5 bases, and 9 bases lay in between. CDR1 is MGHRA, CDR2 YSYEKL, per germline. This CDR3 comprises 13 residues. This clone occurred once. Some clones are missing from TCRdb's copy, which holds only in-frame ones; the method was immunoSEQ multiplex PCR. This table holds about 680,000 clones, around 67% found once. This sequence originates from a woman in her 30s in good health. The sample taken for sequencing was memory CD4+ T cells sorted from blood. Subset described: CD45RA-negative fraction. The gene calls are TRBV4-1 and TRBJ2-2; possible D gene TRBD1, 5 bases. The CDR3 loop reads CASSRGLTGELFF. The CDR3 nucleotides read TGCGCCAGCAGCAGGGGTTTAACCGGGGAGCTGTTTTTT.